Below, 6 T cell receptor beta chains from the same sample are listed, as sequenced in a study of blood T cell repertoires in COVID-19. Method: immunoSEQ multiplex PCR; TCRdb's copy keeps in-frame clones and lacks some. The sample records 250,000 to 300,000 clones, about 76% being singletons. Sequencing used peripheral blood. Receptor source: a woman aged 55-70 years with active or convalescent COVID-19.

There are a few counts of this clone. The V call is TRBV6-6, the J call TRBJ1-5, with D hard to call. This CDR3 has 15 residues. CDR1 and CDR2 from the germline V gene are MNHNY and SVGAGI (reference sequence). V was pared by 4 bases and J by 3 bases, with 13 bases between. CDR3 bases: TGTGCCAGCAGTTCTACCCGCGGGGACAATCAGCCCCAGCATTTT. This translates into CASSSTRGDNQPQHF.

V gene TRBV4-1 combines with J gene TRBJ1-3; D remains ambiguous. The CDR3 has 17 residues. Germline values: CDR1 MGHRA, CDR2 YSYEKL. Trimming removed 1 base from V and 3 bases from J, with 16 bases in between. DNA of the CDR3: TGCGCCAGCAGCCAAGGGGAGCACCGCAAGATTGGAAACACCATATATTTT. Translated: CASSQGEHRKIGNTIYF.

This chain connects TRBV4-1 to TRBJ1-2; 7 nucleotides match TRBD1. V trimming: 1 base; J trimming: 5 bases; junction bases outside the gene matches: 7. This CDR3 spans 15 amino acids. Per the germline V gene, CDR1 is MGHRA and CDR2 is YSYEKL. The chain's CDR3 is CASSQVPGQTYGYTF. The CDR3 nucleotides read TGCGCCAGCAGCCAAGTTCCGGGACAGACATATGGCTACACCTTC.

The genes are TRBV12-3 or TRBV12-4 and TRBJ2-1, with D possibly TRBD2 on 5 matching bases. Trimming stripped 2 bases from V and 8 bases from J, with 10 bases between. The CDR3 sequence is 13 residues long. The CDR3 region has the DNA TGTGCCAGCAGTTTAAATCAGAGGGATGAGCAGTTCTTC. This codes for CASSLNQRDEQFF.

As concerns this clone: At the DNA level, this CDR3 is encoded by other sequences in the same sample as well. This chain connects TRBV4-1 to TRBJ2-2; D possibly corresponds to TRBD2 (5 bases). This CDR3 is built from 15 residues. Germline CDR1 and CDR2: MGHRA and YSYEKL. Trimming stripped 2 bases from V and 2 bases from J, with 9 bases between. CDR3 DNA sequence: TGCGCCAGCAGCCAAACGAGCGGAAACACCGGGGAGCTGTTTTTT. The encoded protein is CASSQTSGNTGELFF.

V is TRBV2 and J is TRBJ1-4; a weak D match, TRBD1 (6 bases). V was shortened by 4 bases and J by 0 bases, with 9 bases between the two germline ends. Germline V gene lookup returns CDR1 SNHLY and CDR2 FYNNEI. This CDR3 region has 15 residues. This CDR3 reads CASSGDRPTNEKLFF. In DNA, the CDR3 is TGTGCCAGCAGTGGCGACAGGCCAACTAATGAAAAACTGTTTTTT. The variable domain in full, completed from reference TRBV2 and TRBJ1-4, reads EPEVTQTPSHQVTQMGQEVILRCVPISNHLYFYWYRQILGQKVEFLVSFYNNEISEKSEIFDDQFSVERPDGSNFTLKIRSTKLEDSAMYFCASSGDRPTNEKLFFGSGTQLSVL.